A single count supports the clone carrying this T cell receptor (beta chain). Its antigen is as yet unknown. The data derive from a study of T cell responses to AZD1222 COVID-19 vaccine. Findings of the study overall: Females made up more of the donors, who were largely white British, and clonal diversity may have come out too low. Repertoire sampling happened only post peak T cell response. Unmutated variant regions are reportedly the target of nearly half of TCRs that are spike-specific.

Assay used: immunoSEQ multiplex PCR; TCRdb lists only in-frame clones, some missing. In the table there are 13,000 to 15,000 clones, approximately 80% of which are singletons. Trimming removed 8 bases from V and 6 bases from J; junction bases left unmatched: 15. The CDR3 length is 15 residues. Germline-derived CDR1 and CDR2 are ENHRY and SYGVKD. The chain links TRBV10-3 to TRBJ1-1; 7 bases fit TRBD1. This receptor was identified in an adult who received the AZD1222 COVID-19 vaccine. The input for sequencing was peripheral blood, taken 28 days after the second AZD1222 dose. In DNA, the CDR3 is TGTGCCATCCGCCGGGACAGCCGATCCCCCCCTGAAGCTTTCTTT. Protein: CAIRRDSRSPPEAFF.